Below are 12 T cell receptor beta chains sequenced from a single sample in a study of T cell repertoires in cytomegalovirus infection. From the reads, TCRdb called clonotypes with MiXCR, one entry per CDR3 protein. Of roughly 640,000 distinct CDR3 sequences in the sample, around 24% were seen once. Sequenced sample: CD8+ T cells from PBMCs. All receptors come from a human donor in good health (CMV status not recorded). Some clones in this sample may be carry-over from other donors' samples.

This chain uses TRBV5-6 with TRBJ2-1; a possible D gene is TRBD2 (5 bases). Germline lookup yields CDR1 SGHDT and CDR2 YYEEEE. V dropped 4 bases and J dropped 3 bases, with 20 bases sitting between them. The CDR3 sequence is 17 residues long. The chain's CDR3 is CASSPSHSGRRYNEQFF. Here the CDR3 DNA reads TGTGCCAGCAGCCCGTCCCACAGCGGCAGGCGCTACAATGAGCAGTTCTTC.

There are a few counts of this clonotype. The chain carries TRBV5-1 and TRBJ2-3; the D is unclear. Trimming removed 0 bases from V and 5 bases from J, with 10 bases in between. Germline assignment: CDR1 SGHRS and CDR2 YFSETQ. This CDR3 has 14 residues. Here the CDR3 DNA reads TGCGCCAGCAGCTTGGGGTACGGACGAGATACGCAGTATTTT. Protein product: CASSLGYGRDTQYF. Together with reference TRBV5-1 and TRBJ2-3, the CDR3 gives the full variable domain: KAGVTQTPRYLIKTRGQQVTLSCSPISGHRSVSWYQQTPGQGLQFLFEYFSETQRNKGNFPGRFSGRQFSNSRSEMNVSTLELGDSALYLCASSLGYGRDTQYFGPGTRLTVL.

Turning to this clonotype: One end of the junction varies from germline; a read error may be responsible. V usage is TRBV28 and J usage is TRBJ1-5, with D perhaps matching TRBD1 (6 bases). The CDR3 totals 14 residues. CDR1 is MDHEN, CDR2 SYDVKM, per germline. The DNA for the CDR3 is TGTGCCAGCATTTTACCGGGGGCTAATCAGCCCCAGCATTTT. Translated, it gives CASILPGANQPQHF.

The V and J genes are TRBV3-1 and TRBJ2-7; 7 bases line up with TRBD1. The CDR3 covers 16 residues. Per the germline V gene, CDR1 is LGHDT and CDR2 is YNNKEL (reference sequence). V lost 5 bases and J lost 5; bases outside the gene matches: 15. The CDR3 is CASSSFRDSRWDEQYF. CDR3 in DNA: TGTGCCAGCAGCTCTTTCCGGGACAGCCGGTGGGACGAGCAGTACTTC.

This clonotype appeared many times. The chain uses TRBV6-5 and TRBJ2-7; 8 bases match TRBD2. V dropped 0 bases and J dropped 5; count of bases not matched to a gene: 15. The CDR3 is 18 residues long. Germline CDR1 reads MNHEY; CDR2 reads SVGAGI. DNA of the CDR3: TGTGCCAGCAGTTACTCGGGTAGCGGGGACTTTGACGGGGACGAGCAGTACTTC. Protein: CASSYSGSGDFDGDEQYF.

Remarks on this clonotype: Mismatch with germline at one junction end may stem from a read error. This chain joins TRBV15 and TRBJ2-7; 7 bases fit TRBD2. Germline V gene data show CDR1 as LNHNV and CDR2 as YYDKDF (reference sequence). The CDR3 has 16 residues. CDR3 sequence reads: CATSRDRSGGSSEQYF. The CDR3 nucleotides read TGTGCCACCAGCAGAGATCGGTCGGGGGGTTCCTCCGAGCAGTACTTC.

In its sample, this clonotype was seen many times. The chain couples TRBV12-3 or TRBV12-4 to TRBJ1-2; the D gene is possibly TRBD1 (6 bases). The CDR3 extends over 15 amino acids. The V end was cut by 5 bases, the J end by 8 bases, with 21 bases between. The CDR3 DNA sequence: TGTGCCAGCAGTCTCCCACGGGGGGCCCGGAGGGGCTACACCTTC. This codes for CASSLPRGARRGYTF.

The chain recombines TRBV7-6 with TRBJ1-2; 9 nucleotides agree with TRBD1. Unmatched junction bases numbered 7, after V lost 1 base and J lost 7 bases. The CDR3 runs to 15 residues. The germline V gene encodes CDR1 SGHVS and CDR2 FNYEAQ. The CDR3 DNA is TGTGCCAGCAGCTTAGTGGATACAGGGGGCTTTGGCTACACCTTC. Its protein is CASSLVDTGGFGYTF.

The chain uses TRBV2 and TRBJ2-7, with 7 bases fitting TRBD1. V shed 1 base, J shed 3 bases, and the junction held 6 bases outside the gene matches. This CDR3 spans 15 amino acids. CDR1 is SNHLY, CDR2 FYNNEI, per germline. Here the CDR3 reads CASSEVIQGNYEQYV. CDR3 bases: TGTGCCAGCAGTGAAGTAATACAGGGGAACTACGAGCAGTACGTC.

This clonotype was counted only a few times. The rearrangement uses TRBV5-1 and TRBJ1-1; tentative D call: TRBD1 (5 bases). V was pared by 0 bases and J by 0 bases, with 9 bases between. In germline, CDR1 is SGHRS, CDR2 YFSETQ. The CDR3 extends over 15 amino acids. The CDR3 nucleotides read TGCGCCAGCAGCTTGGAGGCGGACATGAACACTGAAGCTTTCTTT. Translating gives CASSLEADMNTEAFF. Supplemented by reference TRBV5-1 and TRBJ1-1, the full variable domain reads KAGVTQTPRYLIKTRGQQVTLSCSPISGHRSVSWYQQTPGQGLQFLFEYFSETQRNKGNFPGRFSGRQFSNSRSEMNVSTLELGDSALYLCASSLEADMNTEAFFGQGTRLTVV.

The rearrangement joins TRBV4-2 to TRBJ2-2; unclear D gene. V dropped 8 bases and J dropped 1 base, with 8 bases sitting between them. This CDR3 is built from 13 residues. Looked up from germline, CDR1 is LGHNA and CDR2 is YNFKEQ. The CDR3 region is CASAYRNTGELFF. The DNA for the CDR3 is TGTGCCAGCGCGTACCGGAACACCGGGGAGCTGTTTTTT.

This clonotype came up many times. The chain has TRBV6-5 and TRBJ2-1; TRBD1 is a possible D gene (5 bases). Trimming stripped 0 bases from V and 0 bases from J, with 9 bases between. The CDR3 is 16 residues long. CDR1 MNHEY and CDR2 SVGAGI come from the germline V gene. The CDR3 nucleotides read TGTGCCAGCAGTTACTCGAAGCAGGGCTCCTACAATGAGCAGTTCTTC. It specifies CASSYSKQGSYNEQFF.